The present T cell receptor beta chain was sequenced within a study of T cell responses to AZD1222 COVID-19 vaccine. The study's findings and limits: Researchers report vaccine-associated CD4 TCRs spanning spike, with dominance at 160-218 and 743-854.

Pooled together were second doses at about 4 or about 12 weeks. As regards this clone: Its antigen is still unknown.

Measured with immunoSEQ multiplex PCR; TCRdb has only the in-frame clones, and not every one. The sample shows 40,000 to 50,000 clones, roughly 88% of them seen only once. CDR3 length equals 15 residues. V was clipped by 6 bases and J by 5 bases; unmatched bases: 6. Looked up from germline, CDR1 is MDHEN and CDR2 is SYDVKM. The rearrangement uses TRBV28 and TRBJ2-3; 12 nucleotides match TRBD2. The source of this sequence is an adult who received the AZD1222 COVID-19 vaccine. The sequencing here drew on peripheral blood, taken 28 days after the second AZD1222 dose. This chain's CDR3 is CASRGASGRVDTQYF. In DNA form, the CDR3 reads TGTGCCAGCAGGGGCGCTAGCGGGAGGGTAGATACGCAGTATTTT. Together with reference TRBV28 and TRBJ2-3, the CDR3 gives the full variable domain: DVKVTQSSRYLVKRTGEKVFLECVQDMDHENMFWYRQDPGLGLRLIYFSYDVKMKEKGDIPEGYSVSREKKERFSLILESASTNQTSMYLCASRGASGRVDTQYFGPGTRLTVL.